This T cell receptor (beta chain) was captured by sequencing in a study of T cells in Graves' hyperthyroidism and ophthalmopathy. On the study more broadly: Peripheral blood was secured at the point of initial diagnosis, before any treatment.

Amplified regions were TCR beta CDR3 sequences from RNA transcripts. Carried out on the TCR CDR3, a first-round RT-PCR used the HTBI primer set. TCRdb fed the multiplex PCR reads into MiXCR, producing one record per CDR3 protein. In the table there are 300,000 to 400,000 distinct CDR3 sequences, under 25% of which are singletons. The hyperthyroidism was newly diagnosed and had lasted under 2 months; the patients were aged 18 to 65. Orbital computed tomography and thyroid ultrasound, together with serum TRAb and thyroxine and clinical symptoms, were used for diagnoses. The authors took PBMCs from 10 ml fresh peripheral blood. This clonotype was seen at least ten times. Trimming left V 2 bases short and J 2 bases short, with 13 bases between. The CDR3 is 16 residues long. CDR1 and CDR2 (germline): PRHDT, FYEKMQ (reference sequence).

The sequencing input was blood. This receptor was identified in a woman between 45 and 65 years old with Graves' hyperthyroidism. The chain links TRBV13 to TRBJ2-4, with D tentatively TRBD1 (6 bases). DNA of the CDR3: TGTGCCAGCAGCTTAAAGGGGGAGAGGTCCAAAAACATTCAGTACTTC. This translates into CASSLKGERSKNIQYF.